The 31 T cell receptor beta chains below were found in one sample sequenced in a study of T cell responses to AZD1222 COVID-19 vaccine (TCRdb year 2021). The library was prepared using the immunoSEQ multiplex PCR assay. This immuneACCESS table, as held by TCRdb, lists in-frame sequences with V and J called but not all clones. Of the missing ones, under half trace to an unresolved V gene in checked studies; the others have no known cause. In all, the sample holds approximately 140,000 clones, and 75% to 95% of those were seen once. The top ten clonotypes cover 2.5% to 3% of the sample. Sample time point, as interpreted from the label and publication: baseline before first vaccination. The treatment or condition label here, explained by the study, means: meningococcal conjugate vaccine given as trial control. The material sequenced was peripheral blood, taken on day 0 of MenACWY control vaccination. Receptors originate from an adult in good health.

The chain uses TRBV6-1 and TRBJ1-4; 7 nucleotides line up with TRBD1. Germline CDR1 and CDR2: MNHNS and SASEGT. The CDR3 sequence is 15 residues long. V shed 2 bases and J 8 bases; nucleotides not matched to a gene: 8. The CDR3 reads CASSEPDRREEKLFF. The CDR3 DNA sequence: TGTGCCAGCAGTGAACCGGACAGGCGGGAAGAAAAACTGTTTTTT.

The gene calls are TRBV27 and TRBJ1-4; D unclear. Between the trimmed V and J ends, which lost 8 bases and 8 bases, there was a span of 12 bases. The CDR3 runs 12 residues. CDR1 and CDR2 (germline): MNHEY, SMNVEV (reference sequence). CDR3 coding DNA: TGTGCCAGCTCACTGAGCGGCGAAAAACTGTTTTTT. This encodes CASSLSGEKLFF.

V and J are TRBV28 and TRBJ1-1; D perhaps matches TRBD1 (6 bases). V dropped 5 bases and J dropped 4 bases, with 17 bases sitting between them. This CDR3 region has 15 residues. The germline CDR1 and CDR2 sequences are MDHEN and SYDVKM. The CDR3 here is CASSAPLRGGTEAFF. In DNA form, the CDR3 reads TGTGCCAGCAGTGCCCCACTTAGGGGGGGCACTGAAGCTTTCTTT.

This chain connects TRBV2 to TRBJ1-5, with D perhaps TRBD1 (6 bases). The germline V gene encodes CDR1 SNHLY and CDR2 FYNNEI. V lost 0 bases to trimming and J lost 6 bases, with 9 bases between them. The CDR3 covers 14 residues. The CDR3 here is CASSEALGGQPQHF. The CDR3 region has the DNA TGTGCCAGCAGTGAAGCGCTAGGGGGTCAGCCCCAGCATTTT.

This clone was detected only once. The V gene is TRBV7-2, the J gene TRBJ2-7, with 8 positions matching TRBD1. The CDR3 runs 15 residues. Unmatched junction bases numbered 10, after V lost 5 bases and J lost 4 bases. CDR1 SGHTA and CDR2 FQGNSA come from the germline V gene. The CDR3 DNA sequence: TGTGCCAGCAGCGAGACAGGGGTTCAAAGGTACGAGCAGTACTTC. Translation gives CASSETGVQRYEQYF.

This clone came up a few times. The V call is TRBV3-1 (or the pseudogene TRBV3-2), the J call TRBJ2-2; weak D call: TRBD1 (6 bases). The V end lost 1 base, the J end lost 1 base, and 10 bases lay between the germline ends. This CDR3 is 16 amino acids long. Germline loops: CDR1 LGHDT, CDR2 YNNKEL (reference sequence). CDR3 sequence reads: CASSQATGENTGELFF. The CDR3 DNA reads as TGTGCCAGCAGCCAAGCGACAGGTGAGAACACCGGGGAGCTGTTTTTT.

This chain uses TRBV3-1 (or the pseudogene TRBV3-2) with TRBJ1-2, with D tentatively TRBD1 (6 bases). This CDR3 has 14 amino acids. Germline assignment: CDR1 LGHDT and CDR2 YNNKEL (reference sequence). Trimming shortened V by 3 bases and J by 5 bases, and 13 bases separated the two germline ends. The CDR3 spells CASSQIGQHYGYTF. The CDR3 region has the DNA TGTGCCAGCAGCCAGATTGGACAGCATTATGGCTACACCTTC.

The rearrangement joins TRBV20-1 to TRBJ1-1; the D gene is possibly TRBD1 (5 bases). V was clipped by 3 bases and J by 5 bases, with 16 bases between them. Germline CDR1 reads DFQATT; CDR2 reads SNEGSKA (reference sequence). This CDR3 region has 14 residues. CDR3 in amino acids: CSASQAVAGTEAFF. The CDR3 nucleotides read TGCAGTGCTAGTCAGGCAGTAGCAGGGACTGAAGCTTTCTTT.

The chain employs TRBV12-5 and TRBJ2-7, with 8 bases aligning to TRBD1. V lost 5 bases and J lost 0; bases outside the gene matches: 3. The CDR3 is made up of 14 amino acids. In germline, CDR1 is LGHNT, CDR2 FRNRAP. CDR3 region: CASGNDRGSYEQYF. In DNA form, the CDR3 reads TGTGCTAGTGGTAACGACAGGGGCTCCTACGAGCAGTACTTC.

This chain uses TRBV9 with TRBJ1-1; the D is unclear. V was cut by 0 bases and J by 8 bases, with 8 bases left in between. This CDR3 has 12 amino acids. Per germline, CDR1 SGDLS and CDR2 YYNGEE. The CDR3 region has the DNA TGTGCCAGCAGCGTAGTAACAGCCGAAGCTTTCTTT. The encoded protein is CASSVVTAEAFF.

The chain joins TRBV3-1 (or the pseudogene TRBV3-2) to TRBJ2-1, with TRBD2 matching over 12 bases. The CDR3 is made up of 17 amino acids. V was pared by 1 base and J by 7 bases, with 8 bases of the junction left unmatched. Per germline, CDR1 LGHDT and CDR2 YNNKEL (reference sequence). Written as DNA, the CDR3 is TGTGCCAGCAGCCAAGTTCCCGGACTAGCGGGGCAAAATGAGCAGTTCTTC. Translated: CASSQVPGLAGQNEQFF.

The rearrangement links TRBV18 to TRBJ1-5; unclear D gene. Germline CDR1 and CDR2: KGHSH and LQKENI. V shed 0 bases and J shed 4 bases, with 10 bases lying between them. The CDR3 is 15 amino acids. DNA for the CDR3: TGTGCCAGCTCACCACCGGGCGGAACGAATCAGCCCCAGCATTTT. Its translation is CASSPPGGTNQPQHF.

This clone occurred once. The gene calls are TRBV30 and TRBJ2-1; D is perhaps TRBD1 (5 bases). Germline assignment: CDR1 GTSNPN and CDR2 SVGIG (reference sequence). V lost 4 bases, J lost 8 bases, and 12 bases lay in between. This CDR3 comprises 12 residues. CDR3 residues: CAWNRGGDEQFF. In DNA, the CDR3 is TGTGCCTGGAATAGGGGTGGGGATGAGCAGTTCTTC.

The CDR3 DNA sequence: TGTGCCAGCAGTGAAGCCGGGACACGGGCTGGCTACACCTTC. This gives the protein CASSEAGTRAGYTF. V usage is TRBV6-1 and J usage is TRBJ1-2, with D perhaps TRBD1 (6 bases). The CDR3 spans 14 residues. Per germline, CDR1 MNHNS and CDR2 SASEGT. V was trimmed by 0 bases and J by 7 bases, leaving 12 bases between them.

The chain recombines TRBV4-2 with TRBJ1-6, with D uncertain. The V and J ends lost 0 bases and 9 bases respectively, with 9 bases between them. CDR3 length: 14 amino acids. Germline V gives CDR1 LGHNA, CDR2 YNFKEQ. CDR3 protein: CASSQDLRGSPLHF. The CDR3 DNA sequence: TGTGCCAGCAGCCAAGATCTACGCGGTTCACCCCTCCACTTT.

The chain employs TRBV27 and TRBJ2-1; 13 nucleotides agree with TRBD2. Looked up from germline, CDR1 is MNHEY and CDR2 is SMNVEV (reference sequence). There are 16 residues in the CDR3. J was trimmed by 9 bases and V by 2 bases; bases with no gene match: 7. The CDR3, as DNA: TGTGCCAGCAGTTTAACCACTAGCGGGAGGGCCGGTGAGCAGTTCTTC. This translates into CASSLTTSGRAGEQFF.

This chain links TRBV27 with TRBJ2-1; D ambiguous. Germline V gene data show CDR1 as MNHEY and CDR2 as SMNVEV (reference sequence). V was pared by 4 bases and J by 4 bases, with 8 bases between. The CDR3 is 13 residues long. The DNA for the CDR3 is TGTGCCAGCAGTTCCGGCGAATACAATGAGCAGTTCTTC. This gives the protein CASSSGEYNEQFF.

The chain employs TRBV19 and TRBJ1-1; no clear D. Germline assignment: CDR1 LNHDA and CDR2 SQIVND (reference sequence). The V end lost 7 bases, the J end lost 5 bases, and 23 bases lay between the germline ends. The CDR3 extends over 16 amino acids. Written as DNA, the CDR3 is TGTGCCAGTAACCCTCAGAGGGCCCTGCGAATGACTGAAGCTTTCTTT. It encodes CASNPQRALRMTEAFF.

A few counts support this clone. CDR3 nucleotide sequence: TGTGCCAGCAGCTTCGGCAGGAGCTCCTACGAGCAGTACTTC. It is translated as CASSFGRSSYEQYF. This sequence joins TRBV11-2 and TRBJ2-7; D is ambiguous. V was cut by 3 bases and J by 0 bases, with 9 bases left in between. There are 14 residues in the CDR3. Germline CDR1 SGHAT, CDR2 FQNNGV.

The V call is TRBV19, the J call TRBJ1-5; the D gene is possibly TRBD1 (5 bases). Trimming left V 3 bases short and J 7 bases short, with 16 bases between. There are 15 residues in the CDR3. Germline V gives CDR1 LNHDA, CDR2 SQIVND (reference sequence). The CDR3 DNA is TGTGCCAGTAGTATCTCGACGGGGGTCTTACAGCCCCAGCATTTT. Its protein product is CASSISTGVLQPQHF.

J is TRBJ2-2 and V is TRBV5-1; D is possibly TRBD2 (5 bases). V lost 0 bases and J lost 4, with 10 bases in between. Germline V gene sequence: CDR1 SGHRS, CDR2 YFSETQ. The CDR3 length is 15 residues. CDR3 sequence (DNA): TGCGCCAGCAGCTTGGACGAGCGGCTCACCGGGGAGCTGTTTTTT. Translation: CASSLDERLTGELFF.

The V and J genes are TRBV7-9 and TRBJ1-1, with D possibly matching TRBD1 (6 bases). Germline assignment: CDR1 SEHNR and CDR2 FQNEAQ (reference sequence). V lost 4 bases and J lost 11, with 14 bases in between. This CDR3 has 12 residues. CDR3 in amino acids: CASSYMTGSAFF. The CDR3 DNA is TGTGCCAGCAGCTACATGACAGGCTCCGCTTTCTTT.

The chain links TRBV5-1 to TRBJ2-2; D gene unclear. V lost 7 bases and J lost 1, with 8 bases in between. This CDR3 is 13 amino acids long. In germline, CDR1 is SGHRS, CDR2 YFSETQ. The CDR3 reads CASGYGNTGELFF. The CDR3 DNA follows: TGCGCCAGCGGATACGGGAACACCGGGGAGCTGTTTTTT. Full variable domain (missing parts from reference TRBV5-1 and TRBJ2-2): KAGVTQTPRYLIKTRGQQVTLSCSPISGHRSVSWYQQTPGQGLQFLFEYFSETQRNKGNFPGRFSGRQFSNSRSEMNVSTLELGDSALYLCASGYGNTGELFFGEGSRLTVL.

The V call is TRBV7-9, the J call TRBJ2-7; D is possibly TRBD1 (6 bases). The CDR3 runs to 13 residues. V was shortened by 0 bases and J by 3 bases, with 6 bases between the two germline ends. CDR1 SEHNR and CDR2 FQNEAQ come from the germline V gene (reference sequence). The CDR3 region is CASSLADSYEQYF. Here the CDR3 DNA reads TGTGCCAGCAGCTTAGCGGACAGCTACGAGCAGTACTTC.

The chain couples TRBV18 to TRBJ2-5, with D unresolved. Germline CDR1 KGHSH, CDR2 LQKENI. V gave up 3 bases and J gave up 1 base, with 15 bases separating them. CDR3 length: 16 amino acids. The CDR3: CASSPVYTASQETQYF. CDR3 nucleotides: TGTGCCAGCTCACCGGTATACACAGCTAGCCAAGAGACCCAGTACTTC.

In nucleotides, the CDR3 is TGTGCCAGTGGACTAGCGGACCTCTGGGAGCAGTACTTC. Protein product: CASGLADLWEQYF. The V call is TRBV2, the J call TRBJ2-7; 10 nucleotides match TRBD2. Germline V CDR1 and CDR2: SNHLY, FYNNEI. Trimming at V came to 9 bases and at J to 7 bases, leaving 9 bases not matched to a gene. The CDR3 extends over 13 amino acids.

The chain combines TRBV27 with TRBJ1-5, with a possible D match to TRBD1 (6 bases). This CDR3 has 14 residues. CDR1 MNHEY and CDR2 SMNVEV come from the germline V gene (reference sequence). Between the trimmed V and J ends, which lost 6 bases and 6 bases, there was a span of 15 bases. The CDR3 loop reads CASRSGGGGQPQHF. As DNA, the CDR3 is TGTGCCAGCAGGTCGGGGGGGGGCGGTCAGCCCCAGCATTTT.

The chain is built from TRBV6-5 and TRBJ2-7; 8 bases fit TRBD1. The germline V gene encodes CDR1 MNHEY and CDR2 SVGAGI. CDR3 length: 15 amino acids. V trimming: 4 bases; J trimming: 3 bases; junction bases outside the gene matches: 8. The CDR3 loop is CASSLSGTGGYEQYF. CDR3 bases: TGTGCCAGCAGTTTATCCGGGACAGGTGGCTACGAGCAGTACTTC.

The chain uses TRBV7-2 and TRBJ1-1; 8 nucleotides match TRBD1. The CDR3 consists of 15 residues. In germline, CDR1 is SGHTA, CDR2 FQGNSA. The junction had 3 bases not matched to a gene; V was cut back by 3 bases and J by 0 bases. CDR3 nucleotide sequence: TGTGCCAGCAGCTTTACAGGGGGGTTGAACACTGAAGCTTTCTTT. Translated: CASSFTGGLNTEAFF.

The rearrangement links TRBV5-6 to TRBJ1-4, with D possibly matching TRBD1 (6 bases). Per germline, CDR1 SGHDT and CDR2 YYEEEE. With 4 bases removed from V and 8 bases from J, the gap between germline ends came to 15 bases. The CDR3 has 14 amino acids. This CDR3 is CASSVGQLEEKLFF. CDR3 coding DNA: TGTGCCAGCAGCGTGGGACAACTAGAGGAAAAACTGTTTTTT.

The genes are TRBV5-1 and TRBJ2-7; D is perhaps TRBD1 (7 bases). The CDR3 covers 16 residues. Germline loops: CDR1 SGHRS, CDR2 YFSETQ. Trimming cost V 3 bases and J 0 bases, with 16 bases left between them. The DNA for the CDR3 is TGCGCCAGCAGCTGGGGGACAGCGGGCGTCTCCTACGAGCAGTACTTC. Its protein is CASSWGTAGVSYEQYF.